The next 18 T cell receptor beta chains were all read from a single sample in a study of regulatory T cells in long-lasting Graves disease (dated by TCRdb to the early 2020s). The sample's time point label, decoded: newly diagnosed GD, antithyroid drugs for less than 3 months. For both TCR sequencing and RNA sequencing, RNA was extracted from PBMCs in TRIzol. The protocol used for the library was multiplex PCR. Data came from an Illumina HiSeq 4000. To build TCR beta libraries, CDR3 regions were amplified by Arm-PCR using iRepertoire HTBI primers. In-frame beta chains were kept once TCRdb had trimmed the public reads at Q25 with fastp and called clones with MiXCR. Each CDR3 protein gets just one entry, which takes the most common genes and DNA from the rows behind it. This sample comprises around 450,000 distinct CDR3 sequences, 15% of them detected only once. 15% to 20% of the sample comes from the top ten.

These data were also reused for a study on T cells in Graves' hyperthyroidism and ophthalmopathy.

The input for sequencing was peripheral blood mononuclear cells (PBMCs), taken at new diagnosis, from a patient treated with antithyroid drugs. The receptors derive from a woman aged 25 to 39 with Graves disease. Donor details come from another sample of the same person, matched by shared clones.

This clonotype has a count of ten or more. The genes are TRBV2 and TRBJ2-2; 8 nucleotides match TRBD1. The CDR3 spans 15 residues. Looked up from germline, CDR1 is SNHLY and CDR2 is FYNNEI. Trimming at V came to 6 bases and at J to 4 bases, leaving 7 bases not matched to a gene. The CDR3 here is CASRKTGQGTGELFF. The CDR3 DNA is TGTGCCAGCAGGAAGACAGGACAGGGCACCGGGGAGCTGTTTTTT.

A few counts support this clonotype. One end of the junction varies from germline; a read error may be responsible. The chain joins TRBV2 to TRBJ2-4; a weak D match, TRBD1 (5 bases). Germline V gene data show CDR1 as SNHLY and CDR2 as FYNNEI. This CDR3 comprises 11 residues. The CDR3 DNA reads TGTGCCAGCAGTGGGGGCAGGACCCCCAACTTC. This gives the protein CASSGGRTPNF. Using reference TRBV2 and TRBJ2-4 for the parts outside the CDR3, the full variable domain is EPEVTQTPSHQVTQMGQEVILRCVPISNHLYFYWYRQILGQKVEFLVSFYNNEISEKSEIFDDQFSVERPDGSNFTLKIRSTKLEDSAMYFCASSGGRTPNFGAGTRLSVL.

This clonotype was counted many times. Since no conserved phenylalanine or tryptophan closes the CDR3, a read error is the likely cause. The CDR3 is CASSYSSWGAGANVLTS. CDR3 sequence (DNA): TGTGCCAGCAGTTACTCGAGTTGGGGAGCTGGGGCCAACGTCCTGACTTCC. The chain combines TRBV6-6 with TRBJ2-6; D may be TRBD2 (5 bases). Germline CDR1 is MNHNY and CDR2 is SVGAGI (reference sequence). The CDR3 extends over 17 amino acids. V dropped 0 bases and J dropped 2 bases, with 11 bases sitting between them.

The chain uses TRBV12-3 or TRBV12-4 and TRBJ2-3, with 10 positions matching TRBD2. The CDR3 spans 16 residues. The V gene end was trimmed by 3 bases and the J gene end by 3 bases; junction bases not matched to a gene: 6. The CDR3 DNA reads TGTGCCAGCAGTTTTCTAGCGGGAGTGGGAACAGATACGCAGTATTTT. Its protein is CASSFLAGVGTDTQYF.

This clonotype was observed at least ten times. CDR3 amino acids: CASSPLREGPYNEQFF. The CDR3 DNA reads TGTGCCAGCAGCCCCTTGCGGGAGGGCCCGTACAATGAGCAGTTCTTC. V and J are TRBV3-1 and TRBJ2-1; 9 positions agree with TRBD2. V was clipped by 4 bases and J by 4 bases; unmatched bases: 8. Germline CDR1 and CDR2: LGHDT and YNNKEL (reference sequence). This CDR3 region has 16 residues.

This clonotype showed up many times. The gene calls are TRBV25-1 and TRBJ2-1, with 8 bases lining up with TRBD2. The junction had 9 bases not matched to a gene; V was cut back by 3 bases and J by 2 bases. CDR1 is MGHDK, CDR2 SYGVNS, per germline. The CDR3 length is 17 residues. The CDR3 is CASSDPLAGGAYNEQFF. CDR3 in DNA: TGTGCCAGCAGTGACCCCCTGGCGGGAGGTGCCTACAATGAGCAGTTCTTC.

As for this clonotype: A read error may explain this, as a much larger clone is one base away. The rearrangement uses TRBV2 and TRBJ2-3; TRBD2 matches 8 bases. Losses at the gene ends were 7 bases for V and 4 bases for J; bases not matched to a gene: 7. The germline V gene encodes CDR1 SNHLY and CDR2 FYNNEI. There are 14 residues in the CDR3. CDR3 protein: CASMAAGDPDTQYF. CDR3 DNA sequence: TGTGCCAGCATGGCAGCGGGAGATCCAGATACGCAGTATTTT.

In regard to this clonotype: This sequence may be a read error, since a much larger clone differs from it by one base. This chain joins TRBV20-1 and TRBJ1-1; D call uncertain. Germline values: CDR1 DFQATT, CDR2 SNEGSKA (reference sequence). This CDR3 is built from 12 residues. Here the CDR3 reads CSTREGYGEAFF. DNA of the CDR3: TGCAGTACTAGAGAGGGCTACGGGGAAGCTTTCTTT.

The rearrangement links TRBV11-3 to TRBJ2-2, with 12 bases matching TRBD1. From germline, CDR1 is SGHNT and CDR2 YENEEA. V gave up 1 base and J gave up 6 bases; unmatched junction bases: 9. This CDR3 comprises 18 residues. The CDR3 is CASSLGDRGRNEPGELFF. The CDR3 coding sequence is TGTGCCAGCAGCTTAGGGGACAGGGGGCGCAATGAACCCGGGGAGCTGTTTTTT.

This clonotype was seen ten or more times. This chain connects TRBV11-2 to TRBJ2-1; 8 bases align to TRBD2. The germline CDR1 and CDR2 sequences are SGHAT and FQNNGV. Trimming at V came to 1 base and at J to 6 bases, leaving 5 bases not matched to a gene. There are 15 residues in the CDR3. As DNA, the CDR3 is TGTGCCAGCAGCTTAGGGGCGGGAGGAACCAATGAGCAGTTCTTC. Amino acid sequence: CASSLGAGGTNEQFF. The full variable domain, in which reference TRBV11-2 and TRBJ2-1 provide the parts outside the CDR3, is EAGVAQSPRYKIIEKRQSVAFWCNPISGHATLYWYQQILGQGPKLLIQFQNNGVVDDSQLPKDRFSAERLKGVDSTLKIQPAKLEDSAVYLCASSLGAGGTNEQFFGPGTRLTVL.

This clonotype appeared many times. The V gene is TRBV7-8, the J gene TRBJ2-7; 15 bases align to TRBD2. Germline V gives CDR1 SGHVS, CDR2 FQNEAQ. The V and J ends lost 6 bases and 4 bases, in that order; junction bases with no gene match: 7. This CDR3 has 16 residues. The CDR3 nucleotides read TGTGCCAGCAGAGGGGGGACTAGCGGGAGGAGGTACGAGCAGTACTTC. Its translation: CASRGGTSGRRYEQYF. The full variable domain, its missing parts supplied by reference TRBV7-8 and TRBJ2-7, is GAGVSQSPRYKVAKRGQDVALRCDPISGHVSLFWYQQALGQGPEFLTYFQNEAQLDKSGLPSDRFFAERPEGSVSTLKIQRTQQEDSAVYLCASRGGTSGRRYEQYFGPGTRLTVT.

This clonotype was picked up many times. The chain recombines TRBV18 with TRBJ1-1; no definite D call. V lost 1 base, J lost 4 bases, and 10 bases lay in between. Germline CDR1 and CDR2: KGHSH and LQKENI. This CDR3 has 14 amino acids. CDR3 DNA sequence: TGTGCCAGCTCACCACTTGACGAAGGCACTGAAGCTTTCTTT. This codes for CASSPLDEGTEAFF.

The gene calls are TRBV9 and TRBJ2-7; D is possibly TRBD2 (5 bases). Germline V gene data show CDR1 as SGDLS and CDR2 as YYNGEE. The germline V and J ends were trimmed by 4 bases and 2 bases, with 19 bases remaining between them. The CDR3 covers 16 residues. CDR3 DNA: TGTGCCAGCAGCCCGGCGGGCAGCTTAACTACCTACGAGCAGTACTTC. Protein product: CASSPAGSLTTYEQYF.

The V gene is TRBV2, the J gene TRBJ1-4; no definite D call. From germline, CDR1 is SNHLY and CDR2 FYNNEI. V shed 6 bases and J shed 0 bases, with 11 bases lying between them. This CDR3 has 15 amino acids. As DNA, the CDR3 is TGTGCCAGCAGCAGGACGGAATCAACTAATGAAAAACTGTTTTTT. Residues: CASSRTESTNEKLFF.

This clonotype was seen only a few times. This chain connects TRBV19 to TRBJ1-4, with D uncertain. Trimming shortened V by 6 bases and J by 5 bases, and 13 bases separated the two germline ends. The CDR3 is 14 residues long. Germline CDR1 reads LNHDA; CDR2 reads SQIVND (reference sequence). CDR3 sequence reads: CASRISGLNEKLFF. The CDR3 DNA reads TGTGCCAGTAGGATCTCGGGCCTAAATGAAAAACTGTTTTTT.

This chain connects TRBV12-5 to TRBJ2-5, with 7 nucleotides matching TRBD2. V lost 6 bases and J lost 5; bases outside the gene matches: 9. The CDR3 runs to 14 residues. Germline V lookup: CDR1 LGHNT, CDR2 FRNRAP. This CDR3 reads CASGLTLALETQYF. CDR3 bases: TGTGCTAGTGGCCTTACACTAGCGTTGGAGACCCAGTACTTC.

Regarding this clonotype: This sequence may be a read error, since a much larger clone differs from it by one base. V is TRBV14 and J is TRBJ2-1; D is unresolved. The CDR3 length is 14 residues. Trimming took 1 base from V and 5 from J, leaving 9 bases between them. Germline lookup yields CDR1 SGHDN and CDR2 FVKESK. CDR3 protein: CASSQVRQDNEQFF. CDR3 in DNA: TGTGCCAGCAGCCAAGTGCGGCAAGACAATGAGCAGTTCTTC.

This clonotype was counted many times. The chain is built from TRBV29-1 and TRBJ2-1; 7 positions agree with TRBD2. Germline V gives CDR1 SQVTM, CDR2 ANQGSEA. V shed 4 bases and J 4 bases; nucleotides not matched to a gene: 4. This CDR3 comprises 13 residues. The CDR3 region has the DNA TGCAGCGTTGCGGGAGGCGGTTACAATGAGCAGTTCTTC. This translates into CSVAGGGYNEQFF.